The rows below give T cell receptor beta chains drawn from one sample of a study of human T cells and chemical hapten exposure. TCRdb redid the calling of the RACE reads with MiXCR, one entry per CDR3 protein. The sample holds tens of thousands of distinct CDR3 sequences, 6.5% to 8% seen once. The material sequenced was whole blood, taken in connection with sensitization to the hapten diphenylcyclopropenone (DPC). These receptors all come from a woman aged 25 to 39 with alopecia areata. Some clones in this sample may be carry-over from other donors' samples. Both conserved end residues are trimmed from each CDR3.

cdr3_length	v_call	j_call	cdr3_aa
10	TRBV29-1	TRBJ2-5	SVESSAETQY
12	TRBV19	TRBJ2-4	ASTDWAAKNIQY
13	TRBV20-1	TRBJ1-1	SARGQGGLNTEAF
10	TRBV2	TRBJ1-2	ASRGQFYGYT
15	TRBV28	TRBJ1-1	ASSENRDIWAQIRAF
13	TRBV7-9	TRBJ2-3	ASSLQGGSTDTQY
17	TRBV6-5	TRBJ1-2	ASSYRSSTKRGFNYGYT
10	TRBV10-3	TRBJ1-2	AISATNYGYT
13	TRBV30	TRBJ1-2	AWSGPGWGDYGYT
12	TRBV11-1	TRBJ1-2	ASSLAAGVSGYT
13	TRBV6-2/TRBV6-3	TRBJ2-1	ASRRTTSSYNEQF
11	TRBV6-5	TRBJ2-7	ASSYKISYEQY
12	TRBV15	TRBJ1-4	ATSRDLIREKLF
13	TRBV5-1	TRBJ2-1	ASSLVGTSGNEQF
11	TRBV29-1	TRBJ1-2	SVERTGGYGYT
12	TRBV6-5	TRBJ1-2	ASSYSAGAYGYT
11	TRBV29-1	TRBJ2-2	SARQDSTGELF
13	TRBV5-1	TRBJ2-1	ASTLALAGEGEQF
13	TRBV5-1	TRBJ1-1	ASSFLFDRASEAF
10	TRBV3-1	TRBJ2-1	ASSQPTGKQF
16	TRBV9	TRBJ1-1	ASSPTPPGRLRNTEAF
11	TRBV7-6	TRBJ1-5	ASSLRGMQPQH
13	TRBV6-6	TRBJ1-1	ASSYSGPPNTEAF
12	TRBV7-9	TRBJ2-5	ASSSSSGGETQY
12	TRBV11-2	-	ARIGKGRNQPQY
11	TRBV6-1	TRBJ1-1	ASSELSGTEAF
11	TRBV29-1	TRBJ1-1	SVGEGSITEAF
12	TRBV18	TRBJ1-3	ASSPAGAGNTIY
14	TRBV12-3/TRBV12-4	TRBJ1-6	ASRSTTGANNSPLH
14	TRBV3-1	TRBJ1-4	ASSQDPGWGNEKLF
14	TRBV5-1	TRBJ2-3	ASSSRTGSLTDTQY
13	TRBV4-1	TRBJ1-6	ASRAGDTYNSPLH
15	TRBV5-1	TRBJ1-1	ATQDSGGLRGNTEAF